The 5 T cell receptor beta chains below were found in one sample sequenced in a study of blood T cell repertoires in COVID-19. Clones were read by immunoSEQ multiplex PCR, and TCRdb kept only the in-frame ones, dropping some. The sample contains about 59,000 clones, about 91% of which appear only once. The sample was peripheral blood. The receptors come from a woman older than 75 with active COVID-19.

This clone was detected once. The V gene is TRBV5-6, the J gene TRBJ2-3; 7 nucleotides match TRBD2. The CDR3 consists of 15 residues. V lost 0 bases and J lost 4; bases outside the gene matches: 5. CDR1 SGHDT and CDR2 YYEEEE come from the germline V gene. CDR3: CASSLALSGADTQYF. DNA of the CDR3: TGTGCCAGCAGCTTGGCCTTAAGCGGGGCAGATACGCAGTATTTT.

The J gene is TRBJ2-3, the V gene TRBV24-1; TRBD2 agrees at 12 bases. The J segment lost 1 base and the V segment lost 0 bases, leaving 7 bases of the junction unmatched. The CDR3 runs to 19 residues. Germline V CDR1 and CDR2: KGHDR, SFDVKD. CDR3 loop: CATSDLAPRTSGGTDTQYF. CDR3 in DNA: TGTGCCACCAGTGATTTGGCCCCCCGGACTAGCGGGGGCACAGATACGCAGTATTTT.

The chain links TRBV4-1 to TRBJ1-5; TRBD1 matches at 9 bases. Germline V CDR1 and CDR2: MGHRA, YSYEKL. V lost 1 base, J lost 6 bases, and 4 bases stayed unmatched. CDR3 length: 15 residues. The CDR3 DNA follows: TGCGCCAGCAGCCAAGGGACAGGGGAACTTCAGCCCCAGCATTTT. It encodes CASSQGTGELQPQHF.

The rearrangement uses TRBV7-6 and TRBJ2-7; possibly TRBD1 for D (5 bases). The CDR3 runs to 13 residues. V was shortened by 0 bases and J by 6 bases, with 9 bases between the two germline ends. CDR1 is SGHVS and CDR2 is FNYEAQ in the germline V gene. CDR3 nucleotides: TGTGCCAGCAGCTTAGCCAGGGCTGGCGAGCAGTACTTC. Amino acid sequence: CASSLARAGEQYF.

The chain carries TRBV5-1 and TRBJ2-3, with D perhaps matching TRBD2 (6 bases). This CDR3 comprises 17 residues. Germline-derived CDR1 and CDR2 are SGHRS and YFSETQ. V shed 4 bases and J shed 2 bases, with 20 bases lying between them. This chain's CDR3 is CASSATGTDLLTDTQYF. The CDR3 nucleotides are TGCGCCAGCAGCGCCACCGGGACTGACTTACTCACAGATACGCAGTATTTT.